The clone carrying this TCR beta chain was detected many times. Its antigen is still unknown. These data originate in a study of T cells in Graves' hyperthyroidism and ophthalmopathy. Study results and caveats: Researchers found most expanded thyroid clonotypes above 0.001 in blood as well.

Newly diagnosed hyperthyroidism, duration under 2 months, in patients aged 18 to 65. Out of approximately 10 ml of fresh peripheral blood came the PBMCs. RNA transcripts served as the template for amplifying TCR beta CDR3 regions. With the HTBI primer set, the TCR CDR3 went through a first round of RT-PCR. TCRdb processed the multiplex PCR reads anew with MiXCR; each CDR3 protein has one entry. The sample records roughly 100,000 distinct CDR3 sequences, about 51% being singletons. The sample taken for sequencing was blood. This TCR derives from a woman between 40 and 50 years old with Graves' hyperthyroidism.

The CDR3 nucleotides are TGTGCCAGCAGCCAATGGGATCGAAACGAGCAGTACTTC. Protein: CASSQWDRNEQYF. The rearrangement links TRBV7-2 to TRBJ2-7; no firm D call. Germline lookup yields CDR1 SGHTA and CDR2 FQGNSA. The CDR3 spans 13 residues. Trimming left V 5 bases short and J 5 bases short, with 13 bases between.